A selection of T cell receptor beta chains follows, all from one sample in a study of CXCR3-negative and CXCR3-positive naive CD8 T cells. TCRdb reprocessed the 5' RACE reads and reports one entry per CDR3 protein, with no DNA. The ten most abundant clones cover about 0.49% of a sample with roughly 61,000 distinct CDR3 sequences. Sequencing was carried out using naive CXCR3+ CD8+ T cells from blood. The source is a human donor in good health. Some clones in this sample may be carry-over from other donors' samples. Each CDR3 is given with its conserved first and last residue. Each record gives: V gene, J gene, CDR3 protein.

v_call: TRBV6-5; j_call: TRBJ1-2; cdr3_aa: CASSPYQGNYGYTF
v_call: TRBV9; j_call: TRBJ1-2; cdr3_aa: CASSATGESHINYGYTF
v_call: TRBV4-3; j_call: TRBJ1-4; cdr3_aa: CASSLLNRNSPSGLFF
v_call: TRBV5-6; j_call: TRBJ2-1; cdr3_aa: CASSWTAGASYNEQFF
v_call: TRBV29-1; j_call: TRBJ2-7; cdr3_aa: CSVLLDVSYEQYF
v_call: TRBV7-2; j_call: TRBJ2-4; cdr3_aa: CASSPPWGAKNIQYF
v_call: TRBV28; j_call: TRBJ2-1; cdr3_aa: CASSDVRQALSYNEQFF
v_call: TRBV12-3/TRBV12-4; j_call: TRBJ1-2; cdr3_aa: CASSFSGTVINYGYTF
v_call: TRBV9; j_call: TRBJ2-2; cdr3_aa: CASGGGNTGELFF
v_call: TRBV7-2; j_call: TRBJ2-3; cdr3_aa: CASSLASTSLDTQYF
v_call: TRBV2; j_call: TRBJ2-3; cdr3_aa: CASSEARRGSGTDTQYF
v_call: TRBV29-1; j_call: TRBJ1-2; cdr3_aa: CSVEDPQYGYTF
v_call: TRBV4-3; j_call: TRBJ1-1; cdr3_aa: CASSQDSTGTITEAFF
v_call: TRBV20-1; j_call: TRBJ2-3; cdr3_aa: CSVGLAGGPDTQYF
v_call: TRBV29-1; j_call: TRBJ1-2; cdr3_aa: CSVDGGESNYGYTF
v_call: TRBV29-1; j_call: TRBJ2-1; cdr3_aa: CSVGRGNNEQFF
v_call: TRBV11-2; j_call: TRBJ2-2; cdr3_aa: CASSLGSIRELFF
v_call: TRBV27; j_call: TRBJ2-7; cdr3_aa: CASSYRGAYEQYF
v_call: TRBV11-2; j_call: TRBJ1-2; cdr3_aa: CASSLAPDRVGYGYTF
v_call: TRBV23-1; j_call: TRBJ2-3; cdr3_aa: CASSQYDPGGRGTDTQYF
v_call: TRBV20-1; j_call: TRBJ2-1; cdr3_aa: CSAREVGVDYNEQFF
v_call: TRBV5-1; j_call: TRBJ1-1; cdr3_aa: CASSLGLGPPEAFF
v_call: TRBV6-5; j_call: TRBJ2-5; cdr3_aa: CASSDLRQGSSSETQYF
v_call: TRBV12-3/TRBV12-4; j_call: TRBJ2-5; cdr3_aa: CASTQGAETQYF
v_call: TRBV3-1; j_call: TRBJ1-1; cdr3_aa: CASSQGIGANTEAFF
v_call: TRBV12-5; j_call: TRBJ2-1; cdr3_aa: CASGLGTVEQFF
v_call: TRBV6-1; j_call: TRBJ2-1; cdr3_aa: CASSDGHNEQFF
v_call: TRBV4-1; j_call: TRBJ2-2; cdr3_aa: CASSANLVFTGELFF
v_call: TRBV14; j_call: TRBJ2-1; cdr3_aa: CASSQVGLQGRGQFF
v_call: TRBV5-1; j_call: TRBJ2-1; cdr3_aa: CASSLEASGTYNEQFF
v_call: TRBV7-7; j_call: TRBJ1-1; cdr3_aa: CASSPYPTGVTTEAFF
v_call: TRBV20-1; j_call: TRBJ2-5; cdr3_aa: CSATTGGKKTQYF
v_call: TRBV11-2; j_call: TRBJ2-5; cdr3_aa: CASRLDQETQYF
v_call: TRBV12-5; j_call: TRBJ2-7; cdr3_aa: CASGSGQFSYEQYF
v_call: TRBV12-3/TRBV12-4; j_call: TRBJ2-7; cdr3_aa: CASSTHLRPGEQYF
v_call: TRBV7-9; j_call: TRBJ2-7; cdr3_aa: CASSSDYEQYF
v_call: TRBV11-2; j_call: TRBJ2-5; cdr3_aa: CASSQGPEETQYF
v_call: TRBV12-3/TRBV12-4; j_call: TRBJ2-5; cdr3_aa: CASSLALYQETQYF
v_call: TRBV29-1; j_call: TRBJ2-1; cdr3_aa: CSVADLSSYNEQFF
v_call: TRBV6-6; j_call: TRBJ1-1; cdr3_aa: CASSPGTPSGAEAFF
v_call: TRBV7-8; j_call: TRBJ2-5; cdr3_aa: CASSVRTGHQETQYF
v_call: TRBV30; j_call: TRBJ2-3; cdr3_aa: CATEQGMGTDTQYF
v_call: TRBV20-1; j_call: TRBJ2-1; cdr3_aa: CSALWDNWNEQFF
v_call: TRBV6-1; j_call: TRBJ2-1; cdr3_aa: CASSGTGGFYNEQFF
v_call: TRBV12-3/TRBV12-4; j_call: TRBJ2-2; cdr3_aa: CASTFLIFTGELFF
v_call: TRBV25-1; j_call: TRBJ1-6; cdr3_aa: CASSEYRDRLNSPLHF
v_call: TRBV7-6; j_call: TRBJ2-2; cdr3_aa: CASSLGAEDTGELFF
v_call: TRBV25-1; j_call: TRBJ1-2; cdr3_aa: CASSELRGAGYGYTF
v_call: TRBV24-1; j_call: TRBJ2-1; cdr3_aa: CATSDLTGVFNEQFF
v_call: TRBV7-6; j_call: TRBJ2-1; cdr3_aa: CASSNAASANEQFF
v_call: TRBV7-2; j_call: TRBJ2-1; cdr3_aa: CASSSGLTGRYEQFF
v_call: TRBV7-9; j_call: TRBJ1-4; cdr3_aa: CASSPIGEVPGEKLFF
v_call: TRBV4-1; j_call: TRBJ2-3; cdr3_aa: CASSQDPQRVHDTQYF
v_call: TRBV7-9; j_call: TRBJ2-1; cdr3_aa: CASSLAGRVAYNEQFF
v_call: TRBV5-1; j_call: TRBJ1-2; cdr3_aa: CASSSPRTGLHGYTF